This TCR beta chain was observed in a study of beta chain features in type 1 diabetes. The overall study: Cell yields, gender and age were similar in healthy donors and patients.

This CDR3 has 14 amino acids. Germline V gene data show CDR1 as SGDLS and CDR2 as YYNGEE. V shed 0 bases and J shed 2 bases, with 7 bases lying between them. Of note for this clone: Its antigen is not known.

Expressed TCRB transcripts were sequenced because the isolated RNA had all been reverse transcribed beforehand. Only in-frame clones appear in the TCRdb table, and some are missing; sequencing was by immunoSEQ multiplex PCR. The data hold approximately 600,000 clones, with roughly 12% observed a single time. General study points: All four CD4+ subsets of Type 1 diabetes patients contained TCRB CDR3s that were moderately but significantly shorter. Possibly, sequencing cDNA over-represented cells that had high TCR expression levels. TCRB repertoires of naive, central memory and Treg cells appeared more similar among patients than among healthy donors.

The source material was naive CD4+ T cells from blood. The chain is built from TRBV9 and TRBJ2-3, with unresolved D. This clonotype was sampled from a young man with type 1 diabetes. This CDR3 is CASSVGPITDTQYF. The DNA of the CDR3 is TGTGCCAGCAGCGTAGGGCCTATCACAGATACGCAGTATTTT.